A selection of T cell receptor beta chains follows, all from one sample in a study of shared clonotypes between healthy human individuals. Libraries were prepared by immunoSEQ multiplex PCR; TCRdb keeps only in-frame clonotypes and omits some of them. Here the sample spans 2,500,000 or so clones, about nine tenths being singletons. The sequenced sample consisted of naive CD4+ T cells from PBMCs. Receptor source: a man between 18 and 29 years old in good health. Some clones in this sample may be carry-over from other donors' samples. CDR3s leave out the opening cysteine and the closing phenylalanine or tryptophan.

j_call,v_call,cdr3_aa
TRBJ2-1,TRBV2,ASTREGYNEQF
TRBJ2-1,TRBV6-4,ASSVERELGEQF
TRBJ1-2,TRBV28,ASSFPTGTSYGYT
TRBJ2-5,TRBV4-2,ASSQDGWVQETQY
TRBJ2-1,TRBV5-8,ASSRGLSEQF
TRBJ2-2,TRBV11-1,ASSLSPWGGSLTGELF
TRBJ1-1,TRBV6-5,ASTNPGGDTEAF
TRBJ2-7,TRBV5-1,ASSPGGTRYYEQY
TRBJ2-1,TRBV4-1,ASSQVTAGGGNEQF
TRBJ1-1,TRBV18,ASSALGTEAF
TRBJ1-6,TRBV27,ASSFRGTVNSPLH
TRBJ2-7,TRBV15,ATSRDLVYEQY
TRBJ2-1,TRBV18,ASSGTIQEHNEQF
TRBJ2-1,TRBV28,ASSPYRDSLGVEQF
TRBJ1-1,TRBV7-9,ASSFQTDTEAF
TRBJ1-3,TRBV18,ASSPGSGNTIY
TRBJ1-1,TRBV10-1,ASSEGGQGFTEAF
TRBJ2-3,TRBV28,ASSFPLAGPDTQY
TRBJ2-2,TRBV5-1,ASSAGRNTGELF
TRBJ2-1,TRBV7-8,ASSLSGTTSGRGNEQF